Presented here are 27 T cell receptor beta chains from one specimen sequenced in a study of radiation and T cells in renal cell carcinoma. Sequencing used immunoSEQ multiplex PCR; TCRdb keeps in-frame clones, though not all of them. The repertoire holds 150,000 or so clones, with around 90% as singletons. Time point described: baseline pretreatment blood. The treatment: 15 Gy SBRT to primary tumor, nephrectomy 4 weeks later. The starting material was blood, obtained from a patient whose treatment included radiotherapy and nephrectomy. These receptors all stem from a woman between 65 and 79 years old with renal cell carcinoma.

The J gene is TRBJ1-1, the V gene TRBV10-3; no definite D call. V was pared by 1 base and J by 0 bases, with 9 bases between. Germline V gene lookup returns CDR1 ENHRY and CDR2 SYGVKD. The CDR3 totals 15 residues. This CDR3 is CAISEYSGVNTEAFF. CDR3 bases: TGTGCCATCAGTGAGTATAGCGGGGTGAACACTGAAGCTTTCTTT.

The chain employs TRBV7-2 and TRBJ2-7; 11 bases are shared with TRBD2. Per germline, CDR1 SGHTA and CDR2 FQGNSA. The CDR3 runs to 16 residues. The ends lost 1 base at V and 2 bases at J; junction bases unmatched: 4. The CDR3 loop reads CASSLEGTSGAYEQYF. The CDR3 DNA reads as TGTGCCAGCAGCTTAGAGGGGACTAGCGGCGCCTACGAGCAGTACTTC.

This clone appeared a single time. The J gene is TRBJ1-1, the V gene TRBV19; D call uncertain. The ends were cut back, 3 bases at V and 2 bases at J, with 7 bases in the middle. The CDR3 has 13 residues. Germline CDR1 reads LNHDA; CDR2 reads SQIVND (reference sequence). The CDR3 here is CASSIKGNTEAFF. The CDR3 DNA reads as TGTGCCAGTAGTATTAAGGGTAACACTGAAGCTTTCTTT.

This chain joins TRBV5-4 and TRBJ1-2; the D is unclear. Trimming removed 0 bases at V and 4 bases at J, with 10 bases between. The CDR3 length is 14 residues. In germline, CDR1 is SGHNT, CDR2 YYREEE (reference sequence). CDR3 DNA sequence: TGTGCCAGCAGCTTGGATCCAAGAGGCTATGGCTACACCTTC. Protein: CASSLDPRGYGYTF.

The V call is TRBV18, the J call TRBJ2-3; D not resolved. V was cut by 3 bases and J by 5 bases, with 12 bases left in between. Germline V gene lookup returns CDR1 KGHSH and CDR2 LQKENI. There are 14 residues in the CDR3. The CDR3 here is CASSPRMGRDTQYF. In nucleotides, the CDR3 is TGTGCCAGCTCACCGAGAATGGGTAGAGATACGCAGTATTTT.

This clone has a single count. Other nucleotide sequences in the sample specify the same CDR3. CDR3 loop: CASSPGTDTQYF. The CDR3 DNA reads TGTGCCAGCTCACCAGGGACGGATACGCAGTATTTT. The chain is built from TRBV18 and TRBJ2-3, with D perhaps assigned TRBD1 or TRBD2 (5 bases each). Per germline, CDR1 KGHSH and CDR2 LQKENI. Trimming took off 2 bases at V and 6 bases at J, with 6 bases between the two ends. The CDR3 is 12 amino acids.

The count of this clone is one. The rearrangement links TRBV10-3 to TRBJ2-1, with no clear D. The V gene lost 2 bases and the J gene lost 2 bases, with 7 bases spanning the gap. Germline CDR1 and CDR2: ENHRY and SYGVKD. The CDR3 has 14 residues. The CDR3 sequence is CAISEERTYNEQFF. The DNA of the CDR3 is TGTGCCATCAGTGAGGAGCGAACCTACAATGAGCAGTTCTTC.

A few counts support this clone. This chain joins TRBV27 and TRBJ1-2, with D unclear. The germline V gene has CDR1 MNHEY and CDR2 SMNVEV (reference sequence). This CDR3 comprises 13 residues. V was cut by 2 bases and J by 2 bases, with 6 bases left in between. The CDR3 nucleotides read TGTGCCAGCAGTTTAAGGCAGAACTATGGCTACACCTTC. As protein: CASSLRQNYGYTF.

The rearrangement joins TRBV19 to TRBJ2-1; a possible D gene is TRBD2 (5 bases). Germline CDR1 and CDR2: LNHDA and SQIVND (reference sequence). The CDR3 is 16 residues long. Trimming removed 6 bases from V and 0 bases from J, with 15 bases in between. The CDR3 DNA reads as TGTGCCAGTAGAATAAAAAGCGGAAGCTCCTACAATGAGCAGTTCTTC. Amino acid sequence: CASRIKSGSSYNEQFF.

The CDR3: CASSYSPGQGYNEQFF. The CDR3 bases are TGTGCCAGCAGTTACTCACCGGGACAGGGCTACAATGAGCAGTTCTTC. The chain has TRBV6-5 and TRBJ2-1, with 9 bases lining up with TRBD1. The junction had 3 bases not matched to a gene; V was cut back by 0 bases and J by 3 bases. CDR1 MNHEY and CDR2 SVGAGI come from the germline V gene. CDR3 size: 16 residues.

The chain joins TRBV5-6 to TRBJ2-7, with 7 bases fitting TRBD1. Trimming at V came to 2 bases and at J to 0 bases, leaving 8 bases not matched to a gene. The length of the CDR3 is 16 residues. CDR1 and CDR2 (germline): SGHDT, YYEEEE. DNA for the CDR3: TGTGCCAGCAGCTTTCGGACAGGTGACCCCTCCTACGAGCAGTACTTC. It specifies CASSFRTGDPSYEQYF.

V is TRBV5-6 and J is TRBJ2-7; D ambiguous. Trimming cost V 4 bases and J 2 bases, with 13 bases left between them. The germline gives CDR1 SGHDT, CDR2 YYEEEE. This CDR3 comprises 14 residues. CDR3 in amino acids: CASSLPAAPYEQYF. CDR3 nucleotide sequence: TGTGCCAGCAGCCTACCGGCAGCCCCCTACGAGCAGTACTTC.

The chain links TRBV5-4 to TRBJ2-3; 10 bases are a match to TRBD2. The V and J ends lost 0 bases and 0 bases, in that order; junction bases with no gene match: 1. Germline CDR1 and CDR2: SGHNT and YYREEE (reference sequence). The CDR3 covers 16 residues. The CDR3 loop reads CASSLAAGGSTDTQYF. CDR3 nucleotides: TGTGCCAGCAGCTTGGCAGCGGGGGGGAGCACAGATACGCAGTATTTT.

The CDR3: CASSGLAGDGEQFF. DNA of the CDR3: TGTGCCAGCAGTGGACTAGCGGGGGACGGGGAGCAGTTCTTC. This chain joins TRBV9 and TRBJ2-1, with 13 bases identical to TRBD2. V lost 5 bases and J lost 10; bases outside the gene matches: 6. This CDR3 is 14 amino acids long. Germline V gene data show CDR1 as SGDLS and CDR2 as YYNGEE.

The chain's CDR3 is CASSLIDRKKAPYEQYF. The CDR3 DNA reads TGTGCCAGCAGCTTAATTGATAGGAAAAAGGCACCCTACGAGCAGTACTTC. The genes are TRBV7-2 and TRBJ2-7; D gene uncertain. The V gene lost 2 bases and the J gene lost 2 bases, with 19 bases spanning the gap. The germline V gene has CDR1 SGHTA and CDR2 FQGNSA. This CDR3 has 17 amino acids.

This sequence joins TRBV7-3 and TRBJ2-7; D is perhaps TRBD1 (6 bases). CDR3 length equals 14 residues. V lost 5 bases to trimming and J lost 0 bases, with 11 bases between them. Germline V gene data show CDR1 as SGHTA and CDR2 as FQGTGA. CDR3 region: CASSATGSSYEQYF. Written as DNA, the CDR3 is TGTGCCAGCAGCGCTACAGGGAGCTCCTACGAGCAGTACTTC.

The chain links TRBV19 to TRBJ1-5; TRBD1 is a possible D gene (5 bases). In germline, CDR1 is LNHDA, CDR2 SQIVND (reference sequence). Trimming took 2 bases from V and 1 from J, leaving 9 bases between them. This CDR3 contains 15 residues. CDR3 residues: CASSISGGSNQPQHF. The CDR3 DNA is TGTGCCAGTAGTATATCCGGGGGAAGCAATCAGCCCCAGCATTTT.

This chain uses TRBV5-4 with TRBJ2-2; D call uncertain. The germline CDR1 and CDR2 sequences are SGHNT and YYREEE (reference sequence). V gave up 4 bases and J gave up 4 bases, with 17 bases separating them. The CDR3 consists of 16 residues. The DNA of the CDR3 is TGTGCCAGCAGCCCCGTTTCCCTAACGACCACCGGGGAGCTGTTTTTT. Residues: CASSPVSLTTTGELFF. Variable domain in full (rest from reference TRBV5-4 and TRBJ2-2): ETGVTQSPTHLIKTRGQQVTLRCSSQSGHNTVSWYQQALGQGPQFIFQYYREEENGRGNFPPRFSGLQFPNYSSELNVNALELDDSALYLCASSPVSLTTTGELFFGEGSRLTVL.

The CDR3 protein is CASSEKQGYTEAFF. As DNA, the CDR3 is TGTGCCAGCAGTGAAAAACAGGGTTACACTGAAGCTTTCTTT. The V call is TRBV6-1, the J call TRBJ1-1; possibly TRBD1 for D (6 bases). V lost 2 bases and J lost 3, with 10 bases in between. CDR3 length equals 14 residues. Germline V CDR1 and CDR2: MNHNS, SASEGT.

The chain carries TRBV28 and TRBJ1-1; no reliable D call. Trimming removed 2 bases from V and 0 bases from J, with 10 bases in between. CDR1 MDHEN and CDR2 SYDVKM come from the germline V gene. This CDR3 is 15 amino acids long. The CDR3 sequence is CASSLIGIMNTEAFF. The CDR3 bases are TGTGCCAGCAGTTTAATAGGCATCATGAACACTGAAGCTTTCTTT.

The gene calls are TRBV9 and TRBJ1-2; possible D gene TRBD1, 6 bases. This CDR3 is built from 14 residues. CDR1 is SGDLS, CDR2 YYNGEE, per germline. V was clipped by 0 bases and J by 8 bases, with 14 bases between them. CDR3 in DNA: TGTGCCAGCAGCGTAGCTAGCAGACAGGACGGCTACACCTTC. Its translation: CASSVASRQDGYTF.

CDR3 residues: CASSLVGTGRYGYTF. The CDR3 bases are TGTGCCAGCAGCTTAGTAGGGACAGGCCGCTATGGCTACACCTTC. The genes are TRBV7-2 and TRBJ1-2; TRBD1 agrees at 8 bases. The V segment lost 1 base and the J segment 4 bases; nucleotides outside the gene matches: 5. There are 15 residues in the CDR3. The germline gives CDR1 SGHTA, CDR2 FQGNSA.

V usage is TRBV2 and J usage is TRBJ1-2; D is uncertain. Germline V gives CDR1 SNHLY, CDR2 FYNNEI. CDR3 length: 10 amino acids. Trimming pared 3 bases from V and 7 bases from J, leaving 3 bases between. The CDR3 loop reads CASSEVGYTF. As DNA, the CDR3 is TGTGCCAGCAGTGAGGTTGGCTACACCTTC.

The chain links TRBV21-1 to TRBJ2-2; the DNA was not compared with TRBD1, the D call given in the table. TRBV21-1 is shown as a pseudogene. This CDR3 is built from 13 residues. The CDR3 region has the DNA TGTGCCAGTCGACAGGGAGAAACCGGGGAGCTGTTTTTT. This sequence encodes CASRQGETGELFF.

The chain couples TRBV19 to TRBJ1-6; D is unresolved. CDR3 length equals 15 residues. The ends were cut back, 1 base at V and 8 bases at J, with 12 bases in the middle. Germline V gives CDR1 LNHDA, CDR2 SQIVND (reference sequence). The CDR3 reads CASSIAEGVDSPLHF. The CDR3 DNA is TGTGCCAGTAGTATAGCAGAGGGTGTGGATTCACCCCTCCACTTT.

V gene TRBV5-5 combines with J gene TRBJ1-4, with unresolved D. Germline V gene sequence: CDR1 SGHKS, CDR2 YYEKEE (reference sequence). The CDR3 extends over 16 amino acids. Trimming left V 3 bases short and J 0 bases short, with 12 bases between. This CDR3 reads CASSYRTAATNEKLFF. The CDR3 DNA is TGTGCCAGCAGCTACCGGACCGCCGCAACTAATGAAAAACTGTTTTTT.

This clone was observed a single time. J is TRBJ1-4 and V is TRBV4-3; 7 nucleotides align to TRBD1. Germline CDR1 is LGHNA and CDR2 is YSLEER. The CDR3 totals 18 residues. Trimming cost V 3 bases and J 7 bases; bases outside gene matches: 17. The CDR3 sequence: CASSQVSKTGFFPEKLFF. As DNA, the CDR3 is TGCGCCAGCAGCCAGGTTTCTAAGACAGGGTTTTTTCCTGAAAAACTGTTTTTT.